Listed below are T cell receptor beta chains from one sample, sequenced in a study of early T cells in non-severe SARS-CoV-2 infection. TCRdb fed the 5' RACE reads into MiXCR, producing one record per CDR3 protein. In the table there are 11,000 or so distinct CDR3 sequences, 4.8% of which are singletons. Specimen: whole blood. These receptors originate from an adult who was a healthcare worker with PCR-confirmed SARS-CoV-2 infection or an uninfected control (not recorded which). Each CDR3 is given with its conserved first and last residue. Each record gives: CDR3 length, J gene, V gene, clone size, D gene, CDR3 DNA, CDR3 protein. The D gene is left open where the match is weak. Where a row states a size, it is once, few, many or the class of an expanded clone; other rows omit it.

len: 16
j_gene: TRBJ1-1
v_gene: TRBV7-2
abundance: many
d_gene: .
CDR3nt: TGTGCCAGCAGCTTTGGCAGGGGAATGATGAACACTGAAGCTTTCTTT
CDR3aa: CASSFGRGMMNTEAFF

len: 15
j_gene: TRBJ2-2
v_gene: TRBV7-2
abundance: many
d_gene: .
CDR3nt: TGTGCCAGCAGCCCACGTACCAGGGACGCCGGGGAGCTGTTTTTT
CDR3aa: CASSPRTRDAGELFF

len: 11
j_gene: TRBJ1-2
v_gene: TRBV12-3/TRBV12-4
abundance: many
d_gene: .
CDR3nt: TGTGCCAGCAGTTCAGGGGTTGGCTACACCTTC
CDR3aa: CASSSGVGYTF

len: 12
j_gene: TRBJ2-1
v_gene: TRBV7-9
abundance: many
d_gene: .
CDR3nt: TGTGCCAGCAGGAAAGGGAATATGGGGCAGTTCTTC
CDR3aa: CASRKGNMGQFF

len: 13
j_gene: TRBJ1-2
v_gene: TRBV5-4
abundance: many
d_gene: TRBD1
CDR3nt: TGTGCCAGCAGCGTAGGACAGGTTTACGGCTACACCTTC
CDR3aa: CASSVGQVYGYTF

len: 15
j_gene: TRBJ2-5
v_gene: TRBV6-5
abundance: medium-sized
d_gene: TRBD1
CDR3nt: TGTGCCAGCAGTTCCCCTGGACAGGGCCAAGAGACCCAGTACTTC
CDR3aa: CASSSPGQGQETQYF

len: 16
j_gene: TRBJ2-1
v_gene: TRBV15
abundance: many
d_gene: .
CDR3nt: TGTGCCACCAGCAGAGCGGGGATTAGCTCCTACAATGAGCAGTTCTTC
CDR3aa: CATSRAGISSYNEQFF

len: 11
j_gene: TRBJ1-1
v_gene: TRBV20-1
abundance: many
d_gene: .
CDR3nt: TGCAGTGCTGTCAGACAGGAACGCGCTTTCTTT
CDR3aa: CSAVRQERAFF

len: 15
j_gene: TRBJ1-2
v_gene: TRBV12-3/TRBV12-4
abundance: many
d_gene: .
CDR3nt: TGTGCCAGCAGTTTCCGCAGGGGCGCTGGCTATGGCTACACCTTC
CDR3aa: CASSFRRGAGYGYTF

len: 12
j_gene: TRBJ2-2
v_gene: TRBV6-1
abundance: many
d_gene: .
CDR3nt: TGTGCCAGTGGACGTTACACCGGGGAGCTGTTTTTT
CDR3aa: CASGRYTGELFF

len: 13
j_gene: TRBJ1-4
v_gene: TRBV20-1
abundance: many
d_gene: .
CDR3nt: TGCAGTGCTGGGGTCGTTTTGAATGAAAAACTGTTTTTT
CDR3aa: CSAGVVLNEKLFF

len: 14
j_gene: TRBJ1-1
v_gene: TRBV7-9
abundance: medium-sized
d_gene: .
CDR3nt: TGTGCCAGCAGCCACGAGACCATGAACACTGAAGCTTTCTTT
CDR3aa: CASSHETMNTEAFF

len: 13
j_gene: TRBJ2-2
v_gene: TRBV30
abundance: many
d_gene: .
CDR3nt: TGTGCCTGGAGTGTACTAATCCACGGGGAGCTGTTTTTT
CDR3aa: CAWSVLIHGELFF

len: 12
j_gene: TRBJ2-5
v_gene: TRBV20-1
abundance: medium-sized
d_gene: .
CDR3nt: TGCAGTGCTAGAGATTGGAGGGAGACCCAGTACTTC
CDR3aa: CSARDWRETQYF

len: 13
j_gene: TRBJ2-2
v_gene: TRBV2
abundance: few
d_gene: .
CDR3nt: TGTGCCAGCAGTGAAATGGGAACCGGGGAGCTGTTTTTT
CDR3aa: CASSEMGTGELFF

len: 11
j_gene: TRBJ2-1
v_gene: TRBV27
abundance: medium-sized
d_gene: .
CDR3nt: TGTGCCAGCAGTCCCCAGAATGAGCAGTTCTTC
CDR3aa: CASSPQNEQFF

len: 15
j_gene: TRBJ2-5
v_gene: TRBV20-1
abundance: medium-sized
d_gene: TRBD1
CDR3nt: TGCAGTGCTAGACGACAGGGGGCCCTCCAAGAGACCCAGTACTTC
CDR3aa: CSARRQGALQETQYF

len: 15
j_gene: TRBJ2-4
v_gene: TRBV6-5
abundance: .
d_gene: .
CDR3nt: TGTGCCAGCAGAGAAACAGACAGGAAGGGGAACATTCAGTACTTC
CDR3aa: CASRETDRKGNIQYF